The 2 T cell receptor beta chains given below trace back to one sample, sequenced in a study of graft-versus-host responses after intestinal transplantation. Sequenced by immunoSEQ multiplex PCR; TCRdb stores in-frame clones only, minus some. The table lists about 59,000 clones, 94% of them singletons, with under 0.45% in the top ten. These TCRs are of unknown antigen specificity. Sequenced material: unstimulated CD4+ T cells sorted from spleen or lymph node cells, taken before transplant. The receptors shown here come from a human donor who was the organ donor for an intestinal transplant.

The chain carries TRBV15 and TRBJ1-3, with a possible D match to TRBD1 (5 bases). Deletions cut 0 bases from V and 2 bases from J, with 5 bases between. CDR3 length: 14 amino acids. Germline CDR1 and CDR2: LNHNV and YYDKDF (reference sequence). CDR3 in amino acids: CATSRDRAGNTIYF. The CDR3 nucleotides are TGTGCCACCAGCAGAGACAGGGCTGGAAACACCATATATTTT.

The rearrangement joins TRBV2 to TRBJ1-1; D perhaps matches TRBD1 (6 bases). V was cut by 5 bases and J by 3 bases, with 13 bases left in between. The CDR3 contains 14 residues. Germline CDR1 is SNHLY and CDR2 is FYNNEI. DNA for the CDR3: TGTGCCAGCAGTCTCAGGGGTTTGTACACTGAAGCTTTCTTT. Amino acid sequence: CASSLRGLYTEAFF.